The present TCR beta chain was sequenced within a study of HIV-infected patients and healthy controls (dated by TCRdb to 2013 to 2016). Study-wide context: The question the study tested was whether immune perturbation and reconstitution could be captured by deep TCR repertoire sequencing of small blood samples from HIV patients.

The investigation overall reported the following: Alpha-chain CDR3s from MAIT cells occurred at high frequency in healthy controls but were severely depleted in HIV+ repertoires. Only sixteen HIV-infected individuals were processed, which the authors considered a major limit on how widely the findings apply. Compared with untreated HIV+ repertoires, healthy control repertoires had roughly threefold more distinct CDR3s and higher Shannon diversity. Using whole blood restricted sequencing depth and prevented separating the dynamics of distinct T-cell subpopulations. During therapy, a significant decrease in frequency was seen for HIV-associated CDR3s, whereas no significant change was found for CMV-associated CDR3s, although most of them became more frequent. Donor HLA types were not determined in the study. Eight alpha and eight beta V genes showed significantly different mean usage between HIV-infected patients and controls. The apparent post-therapy recovery of the Gini index in HIV-infected patients was not reproduced in size-matched repertoire data. HIV-infected repertoires had significantly higher mean Gini indices than controls, possibly reflecting oligoclonality. Comparisons were complicated by unequal numbers of distinct sequences between patients and controls, and rare events from HIV-infected data were overweighted by size-matching. Both the Jaccard index and the count of highly shared sequences showed that healthy controls shared more CDR3s between individuals than HIV+ patients did. Slight age and sex profile differences between the study cohorts did not explain the observed diversity differences. In the samples, alpha-beta chain pairing was left undetermined.

SuperScript III was used to reverse transcribe 500 ng RNA with primers targeting the alpha and beta constant regions. Separate alpha and beta chain libraries were generated by chain-specific third strand synthesis with multiplexing indices. In the protocol, all rearrangements within a chain were amplified with a single primer pair so that primer bias was avoided, and molecular barcodes were added to each cDNA molecule. Purified cDNA was joined by T4 RNA Ligase 1 to a 5' RACE adapter carrying a random hexamer and the SP2 sequencing primer site. Second strand synthesis was performed with Phusion polymerase and primed from the SP2 site, and slow temperature ramps were applied to favor optimal annealing. Two random hexamer sequences, both added before amplification and joined together, made up the 12-nucleotide barcode of each molecule. P5 and P7 adapter elements plus a second index were added in a short first PCR, which was followed by a 23-cycle amplification PCR with P5s and P7 primers. In total the libraries went through roughly 29 PCR cycles, after which the libraries were quantified on a Qubit, sized on a Bioanalyzer, and diluted to 3 to 4.5 nM. Normalized libraries were sequenced on an Illumina MiSeq with 2 x 250 paired-end kits. MinElute columns were the means by which the reverse transcription reactions were cleaned up, and the reactions were eluted into 10 ul Tris-Cl. Adapter ligations were incubated for 23 hours at 16 degrees C and subsequently purified with AMPure XP beads at a 1:1 ratio. Per the source publication's procedure: Demultiplexed FASTQ files were processed with a modified Decombinator by which V, J, insert and barcode information was output. Sequences that shared a barcode but differed from the dominant sequence were discarded as errors, and original cDNA molecules were estimated by counting barcodes clustered at Levenshtein distance 3. For downstream analyses, the R packages ineq, vegan, igraph and RCytoscape were used, along with IMGT nomenclature and CDR3 definitions. To avoid skew from clonal expansion, each TCR was counted once, and V gene usage was computed over distinct sequences. Unique CDR3 amino acid sequences within a donor were connected in similarity networks whenever two sequences differed by a single Levenshtein edit. Published HIV-specific CDR3s (around 91 alpha, 700 or so beta) and CMV-specific CDR3s (around 12 alpha, over 200 beta) were compiled and searched for in the repertoires. Lower sequence numbers were not the cause of the decreased diversity in patients, as random subsampling to size-matched repertoires showed. Using fastp trimming at Q25 and MiXCR clonotype assembly, TCRdb reanalyzed the public sequencing data and kept in-frame beta chains. Rows are unified per CDR3 protein, each entry keeping the most common DNA and genes. The V and J calls and clone size are TCRdb's, not the authors'. For this sample the table gives some 19,000 distinct CDR3 sequences, of which around 10% were detected only once. The top ten clones comprise approximately 3.1% of the sample.

At least ten counts were recorded for this clonotype. Its antigen is not yet known. No base quality information exists; no much larger clone differs at one position. V is shortened by 4 bases, J by 5 bases, and the region joining them spans 21 bases. Per the germline V gene, MGHDK is the CDR1 and SYGVNS is the CDR2. Its CDR3 holds 17 amino acids, cysteine through phenylalanine. Only the CDR3 DNA stays, 51 bases, in frame from base 1. Whole blood was used without fractionating the cells, so the repertoire represented all peripheral T cells without sorting. As controls, ten to eleven uninfected healthy donors were sampled, and four of those donors gave samples twice, about 3 months apart. An approximately 2.6 ml sample of peripheral blood was drawn into Tempus tubes for RNA extraction. Residual genomic DNA was removed with the TURBO-DNase kit and globin mRNA was depleted with GLOBINclear.

The material sequenced was blood. This sequence uses TRBV25-1 and TRBJ2-1; matching of 6 bases hints at TRBD1 as the D gene. The TCR sequence derives from an adult in good health. The nucleotide sequence is TGTGCCAGCAGTGCTCAGGGGCGGAATATGTCCCACAATGAGCAGTTCTTC. Its amino acids are CASSAQGRNMSHNEQFF.